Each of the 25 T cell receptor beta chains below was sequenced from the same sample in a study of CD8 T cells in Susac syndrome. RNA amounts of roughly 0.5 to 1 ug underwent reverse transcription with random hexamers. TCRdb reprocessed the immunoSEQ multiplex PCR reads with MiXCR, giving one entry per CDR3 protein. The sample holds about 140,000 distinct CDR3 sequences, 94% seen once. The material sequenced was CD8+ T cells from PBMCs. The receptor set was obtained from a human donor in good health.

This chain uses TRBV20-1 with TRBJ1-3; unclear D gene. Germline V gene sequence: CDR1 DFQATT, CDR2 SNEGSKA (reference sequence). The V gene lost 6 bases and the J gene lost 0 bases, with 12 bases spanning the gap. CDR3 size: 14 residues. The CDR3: CSAPGLNSGNTIYF. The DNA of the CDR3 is TGCAGTGCCCCGGGCTTAAACTCTGGAAACACCATATATTTT.

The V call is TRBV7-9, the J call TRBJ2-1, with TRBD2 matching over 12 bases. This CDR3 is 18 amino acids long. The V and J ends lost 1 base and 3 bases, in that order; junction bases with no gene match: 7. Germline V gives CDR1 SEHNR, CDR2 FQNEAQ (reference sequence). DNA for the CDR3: TGTGCCAGCAGCTTAGAGGCTAGCGGGAGGGCCATCTACAATGAGCAGTTCTTC. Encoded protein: CASSLEASGRAIYNEQFF.

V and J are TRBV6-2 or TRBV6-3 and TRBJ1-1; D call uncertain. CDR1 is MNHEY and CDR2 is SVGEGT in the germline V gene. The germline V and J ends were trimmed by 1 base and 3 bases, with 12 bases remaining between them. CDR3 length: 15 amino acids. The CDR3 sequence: CASSYYTGVHTEAFF. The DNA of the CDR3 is TGTGCCAGCAGTTACTATACCGGGGTGCACACTGAAGCTTTCTTT.

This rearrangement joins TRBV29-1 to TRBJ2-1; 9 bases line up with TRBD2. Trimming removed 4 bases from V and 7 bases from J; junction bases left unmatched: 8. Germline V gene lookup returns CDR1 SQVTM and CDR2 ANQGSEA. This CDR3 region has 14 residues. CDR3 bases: TGCAGCGTTGGCCCTTCTAGCGGGGTTAATGAGCAGTTCTTC. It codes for CSVGPSSGVNEQFF.

In nucleotides, the CDR3 is TGTGCCACTTTCAAAGGTGGCTACACCTTC. As protein: CATFKGGYTF. The rearrangement uses TRBV6-5 and TRBJ1-2; D gene ambiguous. The CDR3 has 10 residues. Trimming pared 10 bases from V and 7 bases from J, leaving 10 bases between. The germline V gene has CDR1 MNHEY and CDR2 SVGAGI.

CDR3 residues: CASTFTDSTYEQYF. The CDR3 DNA sequence: TGTGCCAGCACCTTCACAGACAGTACCTACGAGCAGTACTTC. V and J are TRBV7-9 and TRBJ2-7; weak D call: TRBD1 (5 bases). There are 14 residues in the CDR3. CDR1 SEHNR and CDR2 FQNEAQ come from the germline V gene (reference sequence). V was clipped by 7 bases and J by 2 bases, with 15 bases between them.

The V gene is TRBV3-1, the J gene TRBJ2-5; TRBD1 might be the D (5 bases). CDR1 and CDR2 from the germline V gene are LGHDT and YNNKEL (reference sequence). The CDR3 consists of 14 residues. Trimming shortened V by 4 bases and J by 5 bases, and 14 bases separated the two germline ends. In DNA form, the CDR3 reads TGTGCCAGCAGCCCGCAGGGCTTCGGGGAGACCCAGTACTTC. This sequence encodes CASSPQGFGETQYF.

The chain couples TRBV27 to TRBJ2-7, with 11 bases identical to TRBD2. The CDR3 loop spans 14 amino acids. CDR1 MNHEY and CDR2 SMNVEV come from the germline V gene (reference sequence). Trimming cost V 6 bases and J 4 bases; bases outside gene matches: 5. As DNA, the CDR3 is TGTGCCAGCAGCGATAGACTAGCGGGGTACGAGCAGTACTTC. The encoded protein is CASSDRLAGYEQYF.

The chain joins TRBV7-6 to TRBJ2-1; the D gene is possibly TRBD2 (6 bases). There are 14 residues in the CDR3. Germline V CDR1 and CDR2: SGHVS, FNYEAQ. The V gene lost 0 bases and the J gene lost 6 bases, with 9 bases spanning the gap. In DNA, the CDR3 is TGTGCCAGCAGCTTAGCGCGGGATCTCAATGAGCAGTTCTTC. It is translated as CASSLARDLNEQFF.

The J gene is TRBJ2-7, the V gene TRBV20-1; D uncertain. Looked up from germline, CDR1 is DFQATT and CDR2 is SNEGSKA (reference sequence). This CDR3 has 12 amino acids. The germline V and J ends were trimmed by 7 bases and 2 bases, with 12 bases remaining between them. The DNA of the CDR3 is TGCAGTGTCCGGAGTGACCCCTACGAGCAGTACTTC. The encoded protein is CSVRSDPYEQYF.

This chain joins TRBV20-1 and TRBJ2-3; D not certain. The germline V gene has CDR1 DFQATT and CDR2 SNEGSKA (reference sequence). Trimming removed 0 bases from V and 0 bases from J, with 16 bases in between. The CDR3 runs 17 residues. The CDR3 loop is CSARDRTGVTSTDTQYF. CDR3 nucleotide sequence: TGCAGTGCTAGAGATCGAACGGGCGTAACTAGCACAGATACGCAGTATTTT.

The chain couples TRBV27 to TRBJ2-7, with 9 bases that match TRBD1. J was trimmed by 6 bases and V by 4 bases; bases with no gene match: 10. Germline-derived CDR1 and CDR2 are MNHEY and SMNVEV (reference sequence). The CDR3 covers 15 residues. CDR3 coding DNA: TGTGCCAGCAGTTCCCGACAGGGGGTATTCCCCGAGCAGTACTTC. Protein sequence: CASSSRQGVFPEQYF.

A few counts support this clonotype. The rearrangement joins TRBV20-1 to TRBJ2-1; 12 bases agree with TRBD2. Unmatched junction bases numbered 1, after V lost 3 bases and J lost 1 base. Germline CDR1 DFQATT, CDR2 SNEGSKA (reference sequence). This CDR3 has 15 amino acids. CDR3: CSARGLAGSYNEQFF. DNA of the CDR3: TGCAGTGCTAGGGGACTAGCGGGTTCCTACAATGAGCAGTTCTTC.

CDR3 region: CSVTSGFTYEQYF. The CDR3 DNA reads TGCAGTGTGACTAGCGGGTTCACCTACGAGCAGTACTTC. This sequence joins TRBV20-1 and TRBJ2-7, with 10 positions matching TRBD2. The V gene end was trimmed by 7 bases and the J gene end by 2 bases; junction bases not matched to a gene: 5. The germline gives CDR1 DFQATT, CDR2 SNEGSKA (reference sequence). This CDR3 has 13 residues.

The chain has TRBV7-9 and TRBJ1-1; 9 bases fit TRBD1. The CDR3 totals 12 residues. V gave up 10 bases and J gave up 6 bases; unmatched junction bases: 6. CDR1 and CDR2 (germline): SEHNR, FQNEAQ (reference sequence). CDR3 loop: CATDRDRAEAFF. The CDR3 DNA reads TGTGCCACGGACCGGGACAGGGCTGAAGCTTTCTTT.

The DNA for the CDR3 is TGCGCCAGCAGCTTTAAACTAGCGGGAGGCTCCTACAATGAGCAGTTCTTC. Translation: CASSFKLAGGSYNEQFF. V gene TRBV5-1 combines with J gene TRBJ2-1, with 12 bases aligning to TRBD2. The CDR3 spans 17 residues. Germline V gives CDR1 SGHRS, CDR2 YFSETQ. With V trimmed by 2 bases and J by 0 bases, 3 bases remained unmatched.

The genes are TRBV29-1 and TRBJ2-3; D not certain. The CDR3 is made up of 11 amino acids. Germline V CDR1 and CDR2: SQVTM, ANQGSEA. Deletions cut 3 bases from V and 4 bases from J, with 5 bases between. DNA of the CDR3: TGCAGCGTTGACAAGCCAGATACGCAGTATTTT. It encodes CSVDKPDTQYF.

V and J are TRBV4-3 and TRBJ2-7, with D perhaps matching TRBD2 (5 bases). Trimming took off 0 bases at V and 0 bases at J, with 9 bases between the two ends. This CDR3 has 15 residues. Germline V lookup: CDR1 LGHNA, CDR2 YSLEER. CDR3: CASSQDPGSSYEQYF. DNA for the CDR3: TGCGCCAGCAGCCAAGATCCGGGGAGCTCCTACGAGCAGTACTTC.

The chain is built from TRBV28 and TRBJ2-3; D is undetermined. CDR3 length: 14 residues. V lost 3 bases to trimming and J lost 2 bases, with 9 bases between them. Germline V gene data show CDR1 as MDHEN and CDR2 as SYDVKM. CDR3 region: CASSFRLLTDTQYF. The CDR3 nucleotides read TGTGCCAGCAGTTTTAGGCTACTCACAGATACGCAGTATTTT.

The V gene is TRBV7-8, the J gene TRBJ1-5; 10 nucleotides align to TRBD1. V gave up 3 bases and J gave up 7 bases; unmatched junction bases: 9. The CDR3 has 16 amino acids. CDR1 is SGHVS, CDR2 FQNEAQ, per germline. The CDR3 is CASSFHRDRGIQPQHF. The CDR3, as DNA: TGTGCCAGCAGCTTTCATCGGGACAGGGGTATCCAGCCCCAGCATTTT.

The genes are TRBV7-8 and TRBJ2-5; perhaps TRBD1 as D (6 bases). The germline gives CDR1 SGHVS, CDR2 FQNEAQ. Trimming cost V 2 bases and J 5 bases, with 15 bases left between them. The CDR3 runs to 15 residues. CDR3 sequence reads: CASSLNRVSTETQYF. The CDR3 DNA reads TGTGCCAGCAGCTTAAACAGGGTCAGCACGGAGACCCAGTACTTC. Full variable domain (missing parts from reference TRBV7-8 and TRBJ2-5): GAGVSQSPRYKVAKRGQDVALRCDPISGHVSLFWYQQALGQGPEFLTYFQNEAQLDKSGLPSDRFFAERPEGSVSTLKIQRTQQEDSAVYLCASSLNRVSTETQYFGPGTRLLVL.

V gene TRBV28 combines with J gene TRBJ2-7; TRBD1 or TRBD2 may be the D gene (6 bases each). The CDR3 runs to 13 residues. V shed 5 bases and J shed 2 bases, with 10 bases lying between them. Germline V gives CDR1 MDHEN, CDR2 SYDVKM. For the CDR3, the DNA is TGTGCCAGCAGTAGGGGGGTCCCCTACGAGCAGTACTTC. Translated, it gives CASSRGVPYEQYF.

The CDR3 sequence is CASGRGGELFF. CDR3 in DNA: TGCGCCAGCGGGCGCGGCGGGGAGCTGTTTTTT. V usage is TRBV4-1 and J usage is TRBJ2-2; D not resolved. The CDR3 spans 11 residues. Trimming pared 8 bases from V and 7 bases from J, leaving 8 bases between. Germline V CDR1 and CDR2: MGHRA, YSYEKL.

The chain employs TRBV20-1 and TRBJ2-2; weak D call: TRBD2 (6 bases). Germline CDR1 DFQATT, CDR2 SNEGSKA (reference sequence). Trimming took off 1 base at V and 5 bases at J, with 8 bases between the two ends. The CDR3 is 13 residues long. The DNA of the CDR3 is TGCAGTGCTAGAGGACTAGAAACCGGGGAGCTGTTTTTT. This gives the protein CSARGLETGELFF.

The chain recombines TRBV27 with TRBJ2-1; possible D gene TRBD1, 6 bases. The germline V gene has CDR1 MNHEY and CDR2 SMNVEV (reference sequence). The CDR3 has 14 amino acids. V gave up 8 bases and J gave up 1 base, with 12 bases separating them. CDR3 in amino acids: CASASGESYNEQFF. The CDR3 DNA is TGTGCCAGCGCATCAGGGGAATCCTACAATGAGCAGTTCTTC.